This TCR beta chain emerged from a study of T cell responses to AZD1222 COVID-19 vaccine (dated by TCRdb to the early 2020s). About the study as a whole: A total of approximately 240 trial participants underwent TCR sequencing, of whom roughly 210 had received two doses of AZD1222 and roughly 26 had received two doses of the MenACWY control vaccine. Trial participants were enrolled by age into subgroups of 18-55, 56-69 and 70-plus years, and around 150, 29 and 61 TCR-sequenced participants, respectively, were included in these subgroups.

Sample time point, as interpreted from the label and publication: about 28 days (+/-7) after the second vaccine dose. AZD1222 recipients whose second dose came at about 4 weeks and those whose second dose came at about 12 weeks were combined into one group, since spike-specific TCR depth and breadth did not differ between the two schedules. Vaccinee samples were obtained from the UK trials COV001 and COV002, which included a single-blind randomized controlled phase 2/3 trial of AZD1222 (ChAdOx1 nCoV-19) in healthy adults. Trial participant PBMC samples were collected at day 0 and day 28 after the second dose for TCRbeta chain sequencing. CDR1 is given as SGHRS and CDR2 as YFSETQ, both from the germline V gene. There are 13 amino acids in the CDR3, from cysteine to phenylalanine inclusive. Only the CDR3 DNA is retained, 39 bases long and in frame from the first base. V lost 0 bases and J lost 4 bases; the stretch between them is 4 bases long.

The investigation overall reported the following: CD4 TCRs associated with the vaccine covered the entire spike protein, and the dominant responses were in regions 160-218 and 743-854. Participants were mostly white British and included more females than males, and it was suggested by the authors that clonal diversity may have been underestimated. After two AZD1222 doses, spike-specific TCR breadth and depth were significantly higher than at day 0 and than in MenACWY recipients. Because no samples from the day 14 peak response were available, repertoires could be characterized only after the peak T cell response. Reportedly, close to half of the unique spike-specific TCRs recognized epitopes lying outside the regions that are mutated in the B.1.351 and B.1.1.7 variants. Conclusions about previously exposed vaccinees are limited because only a handful of AZD1222 recipients were SARS-CoV-2 seropositive at baseline. The 56-69-year group was small, and its depth increase did not reach significance, likely because of low power.

The CDR3 regions of human TCRbeta chains were analyzed by immunosequencing. From the authors' description of their analysis: TCRs in the repertoires were compared against a reference library of SARS-CoV-2-specific TCRs that had been generated with the MIRA antigen-specificity platform. Breadth was defined as the fraction of unique TCRs that were SARS-CoV-2-associated. Depth was defined as the fraction of total T cells that were SARS-CoV-2-associated. Using the MIRA data, each spike-specific TCR was assigned both to the spike region to which the TCR was reactive and to a CD4 or CD8 class. Log10-transformed breadth and depth values were compared by one-way ANOVA with Sidak's multiple comparisons tests. The clones in this table, taken by TCRdb from immuneACCESS, are in-frame only. Not every clone is retained; where verified, under half of the shortfall comes from an unresolved V gene, and the cause of the rest is unknown. Clonal size and the V and J genes are those of that table, whereas D and trimming came from the DNA. The sample data list 120,000 to 150,000 clones, and approximately 89% of these were observed just once. The top ten clones comprise around 1.7% of the sample.

Points on this clone: This receptor's antigen is unknown. No much larger clonotype is one base removed from it; base qualities were not supplied.

This specimen was peripheral blood, taken 28 days after the second AZD1222 dose. The rearranged segments are TRBV5-1 and TRBJ1-4; no D gene is confidently identified. The sequence derives from an adult who received the AZD1222 COVID-19 vaccine. The CDR3 region: CASSLAGNEKLFF. The DNA reads TGCGCCAGCAGCTTGGCTGGTAATGAAAAACTGTTTTTT.